These 27 T cell receptor beta chains were sequenced from one sample in a study of chemoradiotherapy in HPV16-positive cancers. Data came from immunoSEQ multiplex PCR; TCRdb stores just in-frame clones and leaves some out. The table has 6,500 to 8,500 clones, around nine tenths seen once. The source material was blood, sampled from a patient who underwent chemoradiotherapy. The source of these receptors is a human donor with HPV-associated anogenital cancer.

The genes are TRBV6-6 and TRBJ2-2, with D uncertain. This CDR3 comprises 13 residues. Germline V lookup: CDR1 MNHNY, CDR2 SVGAGI (reference sequence). Trimming left V 2 bases short and J 6 bases short, with 7 bases between. The CDR3 protein is CASSYLGSGELFF. Here the CDR3 DNA reads TGTGCCAGCAGTTACCTGGGGTCCGGGGAGCTGTTTTTT.

This chain links TRBV10-2 with TRBJ2-7; D unresolved. The V gene lost 2 bases and the J gene lost 3 bases, with 11 bases spanning the gap. From germline, CDR1 is WSHSY and CDR2 SAAADI. This CDR3 comprises 14 residues. CDR3 DNA sequence: TGCGCCAGCAGTGAGAGGCGGAGTCGCTACGAGCAGTACTTC. This codes for CASSERRSRYEQYF.

The table lists this clone with a few counts. The chain is built from TRBV4-3 and TRBJ1-1; possible D gene TRBD1, 5 bases. The CDR3 extends over 16 amino acids. V lost 0 bases to trimming and J lost 0 bases, with 11 bases between them. The germline V gene has CDR1 LGHNA and CDR2 YSLEER. The CDR3 DNA reads TGCGCCAGCAGCCAAGATCGGGGGAGCATGAACACTGAAGCTTTCTTT. Protein product: CASSQDRGSMNTEAFF.

The rearrangement joins TRBV4-2 to TRBJ2-1, with a weak D call TRBD1 (7 bases). Trimming took off 0 bases at V and 7 bases at J, with 22 bases between the two ends. This CDR3 has 18 residues. The germline V gene encodes CDR1 LGHNA and CDR2 YNFKEQ. This CDR3 reads CASSQDPPSRGAGNEQFF. The CDR3 DNA sequence: TGTGCCAGCAGCCAAGATCCCCCGAGCAGGGGGGCGGGGAATGAGCAGTTCTTC.

This clone came up a few times. The CDR3 DNA is TGCGCCAGCAGTGAGTCGGGGTCAGATACGCAGTATTTT. It specifies CASSESGSDTQYF. The chain links TRBV10-1 to TRBJ2-3; D uncertain. CDR1 WNHNN and CDR2 SYGVQD come from the germline V gene (reference sequence). V lost 0 bases to trimming and J lost 4 bases, with 5 bases between them. CDR3 length equals 13 residues.

The J gene is TRBJ1-2, the V gene TRBV19; TRBD1 aligns across 11 bases. Germline CDR1 is LNHDA and CDR2 is SQIVND (reference sequence). The CDR3 totals 15 residues. V lost 5 bases to trimming and J lost 4 bases; unmatched junction nucleotides: 6. The CDR3 is CASSPGTGGFYGYTF. The CDR3 DNA follows: TGTGCCAGTAGTCCCGGGACAGGGGGTTTCTATGGCTACACCTTC.

This rearrangement joins TRBV18 to TRBJ2-2; D possibly corresponds to TRBD2 (5 bases). The CDR3 is 14 amino acids. V shed 2 bases and J shed 4 bases, with 8 bases lying between them. Per germline, CDR1 KGHSH and CDR2 LQKENI. The CDR3 loop reads CASSPRAGTGELFF. DNA of the CDR3: TGTGCCAGCTCACCAAGGGCGGGCACCGGGGAGCTGTTTTTT.

This chain joins TRBV29-1 and TRBJ1-2; D may be TRBD1 (5 bases). Germline V lookup: CDR1 SQVTM, CDR2 ANQGSEA. Trimming removed 3 bases at V and 4 bases at J, with 12 bases between. The CDR3 length is 13 residues. The CDR3 region has the DNA TGCAGCGTTGATAGAGAGGGGATCTATGGCTACACCTTC. This sequence encodes CSVDREGIYGYTF.

Concerning this clone itself: The identical CDR3 is also encoded by other nucleotide sequences in the sample. The chain joins TRBV9 to TRBJ1-1, with D perhaps matching TRBD1 (5 bases). The CDR3 is made up of 15 amino acids. From germline, CDR1 is SGDLS and CDR2 YYNGEE. The V gene lost 0 bases and the J gene lost 1 base, with 10 bases spanning the gap. This CDR3 is CASSVGTGGNTEAFF. The CDR3 DNA follows: TGTGCCAGCAGCGTAGGGACTGGGGGGAACACTGAAGCTTTCTTT.

The chain is built from TRBV5-6 and TRBJ1-4, with no clear D. Trimming shortened V by 1 base and J by 3 bases, and 13 bases separated the two germline ends. Germline V gene sequence: CDR1 SGHDT, CDR2 YYEEEE. This CDR3 has 16 residues. This CDR3 is CASSLMMRMANEKLFF. The CDR3 nucleotides are TGTGCCAGCAGCTTGATGATGAGGATGGCTAATGAAAAACTGTTTTTT.

This chain joins TRBV2 and TRBJ2-3, with no clear D. This CDR3 region has 14 residues. The V end lost 0 bases, the J end lost 6 bases, and 10 bases lay between the germline ends. CDR1 is SNHLY and CDR2 is FYNNEI in the germline V gene. The DNA of the CDR3 is TGTGCCAGCAGTGAAGCCATTGTTCGTGATACGCAGTATTTT. Amino acids: CASSEAIVRDTQYF.

This clone was counted a single time. This chain links TRBV4-3 with TRBJ2-1, with 8 bases matching TRBD2. V was clipped by 0 bases and J by 12 bases; unmatched bases: 13. The germline V gene encodes CDR1 LGHNA and CDR2 YSLEER. The CDR3 spans 16 residues. The CDR3 here is CASSQELWTSPEGQFF. The CDR3 DNA is TGCGCCAGCAGCCAAGAATTGTGGACTAGCCCAGAAGGGCAGTTCTTC.

The chain employs TRBV6-4 and TRBJ2-3; 11 bases match TRBD2. V shed 3 bases, J shed 6 bases, and the junction held 8 bases outside the gene matches. CDR1 and CDR2 (germline): MRHNA, SNTAGT. The CDR3 is made up of 16 amino acids. The DNA for the CDR3 is TGTGCCAGCAGTGAGGCTAGCGGGGGGAGTATCGATACGCAGTATTTT. It specifies CASSEASGGSIDTQYF.

This clone was seen just once. The J gene is TRBJ1-1, the V gene TRBV6-1, with a tentative D call TRBD1 (5 bases). V dropped 2 bases and J dropped 1 base, with 11 bases sitting between them. From germline, CDR1 is MNHNS and CDR2 SASEGT. This CDR3 is 15 amino acids long. The CDR3 sequence is CASSEPGLRNTEAFF. Here the CDR3 DNA reads TGTGCCAGCAGTGAACCAGGGCTAAGGAACACTGAAGCTTTCTTT.

This chain joins TRBV29-1 and TRBJ1-1, with 7 bases that match TRBD1. Looked up from germline, CDR1 is SQVTM and CDR2 is ANQGSEA. CDR3 length equals 13 residues. J was trimmed by 2 bases and V by 7 bases; bases with no gene match: 7. CDR3 bases: TGCAGCGGGGGGGGGACAGTTAACACTGAAGCTTTCTTT. Translation gives CSGGGTVNTEAFF.

V gene TRBV19 combines with J gene TRBJ1-6; TRBD1 aligns across 10 bases. J lost 10 bases, V lost 7 bases, and 10 bases had no gene match. This CDR3 is built from 15 residues. Germline V gene lookup returns CDR1 LNHDA and CDR2 SQIVND (reference sequence). The CDR3 sequence is CASTGAGQGMSPLHF. The CDR3 nucleotides are TGTGCCAGTACCGGGGCGGGACAGGGGATGTCACCCCTCCACTTT.

This chain connects TRBV18 to TRBJ2-7; 8 positions match TRBD2. The CDR3 is made up of 14 amino acids. Germline trimming cut 3 bases from V and 0 bases from J; bases unmatched to any gene: 1. Per the germline V gene, CDR1 is KGHSH and CDR2 is LQKENI. This chain's CDR3 is CASSPSGASYEQYF. Written as DNA, the CDR3 is TGTGCCAGCTCACCTAGCGGGGCCTCCTACGAGCAGTACTTC.

This clone has more than one count but fewer than ten. The chain links TRBV14 to TRBJ1-4; D is uncertain. This CDR3 has 13 amino acids. The ends were cut back, 2 bases at V and 8 bases at J, with 9 bases in the middle. CDR1 is SGHDN and CDR2 is FVKESK in the germline V gene. CDR3 residues: CASSQNNVEKLFF. The CDR3 region has the DNA TGTGCCAGCAGCCAAAACAATGTCGAAAAACTGTTTTTT.

The CDR3, as DNA: TGTGCCAGTGACCGGGCAGGAACTGGAAACACCATATATTTT. It codes for CASDRAGTGNTIYF. The rearrangement uses TRBV2 and TRBJ1-3; D is unresolved. The V end was cut by 9 bases, the J end by 2 bases, with 14 bases between. Germline CDR1 is SNHLY and CDR2 is FYNNEI. This CDR3 spans 14 amino acids. Filled out from reference TRBV2 and TRBJ1-3, the complete variable domain reads EPEVTQTPSHQVTQMGQEVILRCVPISNHLYFYWYRQILGQKVEFLVSFYNNEISEKSEIFDDQFSVERPDGSNFTLKIRSTKLEDSAMYFCASDRAGTGNTIYFGEGSWLTVV.

The chain is built from TRBV21-1 and TRBJ2-7; TRBD1 is taken as the D call from the table, unchecked against the DNA. TRBV21-1 is assigned pseudogene status. This CDR3 spans 16 amino acids. The CDR3 coding sequence is TGTGCCAGCAGCATCTGGACAGGGCCAATCTCCTACGAGCAGTACGTC. Translated: CASSIWTGPISYEQYV.

The V gene is TRBV2, the J gene TRBJ2-5; 11 nucleotides line up with TRBD2. The trim removed 6 bases at V and 1 base at J, leaving 4 bases unmatched. This CDR3 contains 15 residues. Looked up from germline, CDR1 is SNHLY and CDR2 is FYNNEI. The CDR3 reads CASRSSGGAQETQYF. CDR3 nucleotide sequence: TGTGCCAGCAGGAGTAGCGGGGGGGCCCAAGAGACCCAGTACTTC.

The CDR3 nucleotides read TGTGCCAGCAGAAGACAGAACAATCAGCCCCAGCATTTT. Translated, it gives CASRRQNNQPQHF. This chain connects TRBV6-1 to TRBJ1-5; D might be TRBD1 (5 bases). The CDR3 consists of 13 residues. The germline V and J ends were trimmed by 6 bases and 3 bases, with 9 bases remaining between them. The germline gives CDR1 MNHNS, CDR2 SASEGT.

The chain combines TRBV18 with TRBJ1-6; weak D call: TRBD1 (5 bases). The V and J ends lost 2 bases and 7 bases respectively, with 9 bases between them. Germline V gene lookup returns CDR1 KGHSH and CDR2 LQKENI. The CDR3 extends over 14 amino acids. Here the CDR3 DNA reads TGTGCCAGCTCACCAGTGACAGCCAATTCACCCCTCCACTTT. Translation gives CASSPVTANSPLHF.

The chain joins TRBV29-1 to TRBJ1-1, with TRBD1 as a possible D gene (6 bases). V shed 6 bases and J shed 4 bases, with 15 bases lying between them. Germline CDR1 SQVTM, CDR2 ANQGSEA. The CDR3 consists of 13 residues. This chain's CDR3 is CSVTGWVATEAFF. In DNA form, the CDR3 reads TGCAGCGTCACAGGGTGGGTGGCCACTGAAGCTTTCTTT.

This chain connects TRBV19 to TRBJ2-1, with D possibly matching TRBD1 (5 bases). The V gene's germline CDR1 is LNHDA and CDR2 SQIVND (reference sequence). The V gene lost 8 bases and the J gene lost 5 bases, with 7 bases spanning the gap. The CDR3 spans 11 residues. CDR3 in amino acids: CASARDNEQFF. The CDR3 coding sequence is TGTGCCAGTGCCAGGGACAATGAGCAGTTCTTC.

The chain joins TRBV18 to TRBJ2-3; 10 bases align to TRBD1. The CDR3 extends over 15 amino acids. Germline values: CDR1 KGHSH, CDR2 LQKENI. Losses at the gene ends were 3 bases for V and 3 bases for J; bases not matched to a gene: 3. The CDR3 nucleotides read TGTGCCAGCTCACCGACAGGGGGCCCGACAGATACGCAGTATTTT. Translated: CASSPTGGPTDTQYF.

The chain is built from TRBV6-5 and TRBJ1-2, with D hard to call. Germline V gene lookup returns CDR1 MNHEY and CDR2 SVGAGI. The CDR3 loop spans 13 amino acids. V shed 10 bases and J shed 4 bases, with 16 bases lying between them. The CDR3 loop reads CATRAHLFYGYTF. In DNA form, the CDR3 reads TGTGCCACCCGGGCGCACCTCTTCTATGGCTACACCTTC.